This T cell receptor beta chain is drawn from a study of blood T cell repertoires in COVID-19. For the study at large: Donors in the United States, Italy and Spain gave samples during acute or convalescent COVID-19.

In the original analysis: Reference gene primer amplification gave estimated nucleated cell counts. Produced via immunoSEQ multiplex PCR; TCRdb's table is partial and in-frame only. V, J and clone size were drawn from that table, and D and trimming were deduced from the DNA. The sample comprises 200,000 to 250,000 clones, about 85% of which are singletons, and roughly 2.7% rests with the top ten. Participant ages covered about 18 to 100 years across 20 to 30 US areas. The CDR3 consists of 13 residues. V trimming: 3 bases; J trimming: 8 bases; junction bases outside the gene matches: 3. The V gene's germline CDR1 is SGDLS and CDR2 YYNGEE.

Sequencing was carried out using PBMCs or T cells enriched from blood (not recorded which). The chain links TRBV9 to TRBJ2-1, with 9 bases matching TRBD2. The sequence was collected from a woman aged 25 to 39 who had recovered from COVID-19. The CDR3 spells CASSGIAGDEQFF. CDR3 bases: TGTGCCAGCAGCGGCATAGCGGGGGATGAGCAGTTCTTC. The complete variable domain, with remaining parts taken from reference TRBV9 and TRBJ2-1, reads DSGVTQTPKHLITATGQRVTLRCSPRSGDLSVYWYQQSLDQGLQFLIQYYNGEERAKGNILERFSAQQFPDLHSELNLSSLELGDSALYFCASSGIAGDEQFFGPGTRLTVL.